The rows below give T cell receptor beta chains drawn from one sample of a study of patients and donors after allogeneic stem cell transplantation. TCRdb redid the calling of the RT-PCR reads with MiXCR, one entry per CDR3 protein. The data hold some 230,000 distinct CDR3 sequences, with 13% to 15% observed a single time. The sample taken for sequencing was blood, either unsorted or a sorted T cell fraction (not recorded which). Receptors originate from a human donor who was either an allogeneic HSCT recipient or a stem cell or donor lymphocyte infusion donor (not recorded which). It is not recorded whose cells these are; they may come from a transplant donor. Both conserved end residues are part of each CDR3. D genes are given only for firm matches. Only some rows state a clone size, as once, few, many or a class for expanded clones.

d_gene	abundance	v_gene	j_gene	CDR3aa	CDR3nt
TRBD1	many	TRBV20-1	TRBJ1-2	CSARDQDRVSDGYTF	TGCAGTGCTAGAGATCAGGACAGGGTTTCGGATGGCTACACCTTC
TRBD2	once	TRBV7-2	TRBJ2-5	CASSLRTAGTGGTQYF	TGTGCCAGCAGCCTGAGGACTGCCGGAACGGGGGGGACCCAGTACTTC
.	.	TRBV11-2	TRBJ2-7	CASSFRAGSGAYEQYF	TGTGCCAGCAGCTTTAGGGCGGGGAGTGGGGCCTACGAGCAGTACTTC
.	few	TRBV5-1	TRBJ1-1	CASRVAENTEAFF	TGCGCCAGCAGAGTAGCAGAGAACACTGAAGCTTTCTTT
.	.	TRBV5-8	TRBJ1-2	CASSQPAWEGLGYTF	TGTGCCAGCAGCCAACCCGCCTGGGAGGGGCTTGGCTACACCTTC
.	.	TRBV6-1	TRBJ2-1	CASSDWGLPWAEQFF	TGTGCCAGCAGTGATTGGGGACTCCCATGGGCTGAGCAGTTCTTC
TRBD1	many	TRBV6-5	TRBJ1-4	CASSYPSGTGGEKLFF	TGTGCCAGCAGTTACCCCTCCGGGACAGGGGGCGAAAAACTGTTTTTT
.	many	TRBV7-8	TRBJ1-1	CAGGEGLYTEAFF	TGTGCCGGGGGGGAGGGGTTGTACACTGAAGCTTTCTTT
TRBD1	few	TRBV20-1	TRBJ2-7	CSATGTAYEQYF	TGCAGTGCCACCGGGACAGCATACGAGCAGTACTTC
.	few	TRBV15	TRBJ2-3	CATSNFGRRDTDTQYF	TGTGCCACCAGCAATTTCGGCCGTAGGGACACAGATACGCAGTATTTT
.	many	TRBV15	TRBJ2-7	CATSPGDSYSYEQYF	TGTGCCACCAGCCCGGGGGACAGTTACTCCTACGAGCAGTACTTC
.	few	TRBV4-2	TRBJ1-1	CASSHVAARVNTEAFF	TGTGCCAGCAGCCATGTTGCAGCCAGAGTGAACACTGAAGCTTTCTTT
TRBD1	.	TRBV7-3	TRBJ2-5	CASSIGTAAQETQYF	TGTGCCAGCAGCATAGGGACAGCCGCACAAGAGACCCAGTACTTC
TRBD2	.	TRBV20-1	TRBJ2-3	CSAIQGLASGGSIADTQYF	TGCAGTGCTATCCAGGGGTTAGCTAGCGGGGGGTCCATCGCAGATACGCAGTATTTT
.	few	TRBV10-3	TRBJ1-5	CAISAGGGGRDQPQHF	TGTGCCATCAGCGCCGGCGGGGGCGGAAGGGACCAGCCCCAGCATTTT
.	few	TRBV27	TRBJ1-2	CASSFSRGLSYGYTF	TGTGCCAGCAGTTTTTCGCGGGGATTGAGCTATGGCTACACCTTC
.	.	TRBV27	TRBJ1-5	CASSTTDEPQHF	TGTGCCAGCAGTACGACGGATGAGCCCCAGCATTTT
TRBD1	many	TRBV20-1	TRBJ2-7	CSARAPTGDQAEQYF	TGCAGTGCTAGAGCGCCGACAGGGGATCAGGCCGAGCAGTACTTC
.	few	TRBV25-1	TRBJ2-6	CASGTGFSGANVLTF	TGTGCCAGCGGGACGGGGTTCTCTGGGGCCAACGTCCTGACTTTC
.	few	TRBV21-1	TRBJ2-7	CASSSPWSQGVLPYEQYF	TGTGCCAGCAGCAGTCCCTGGTCACAGGGAGTATTGCCTTACGAGCAGTACTTC
.	.	TRBV7-9	TRBJ2-6	CARSSYSGANVLTF	TGTGCCAGAAGCTCCTATTCTGGGGCCAACGTCCTGACTTTC
.	few	TRBV7-2	TRBJ2-1	CASSPRLYQTEQFF	TGTGCCAGCAGCCCACGTCTCTACCAAACAGAGCAGTTCTTC
.	.	TRBV7-2	TRBJ2-5	CASSRGALQETQYF	TGTGCCAGCAGCCGTGGGGCTCTCCAAGAGACCCAGTACTTC
.	.	TRBV14	TRBJ1-4	CASSQRGGLYEKLFF	TGTGCCAGCAGCCAACGTGGAGGACTCTATGAAAAACTGTTTTTT
.	.	TRBV15	TRBJ1-1	CATSRTPGSMNTEAFF	TGTGCCACCAGCAGAACCCCGGGCAGCATGAACACTGAAGCTTTCTTT
.	.	TRBV6-1	TRBJ2-7	CASRLDMVGEQYF	TGTGCCAGCAGGCTGGATATGGTGGGTGAGCAGTACTTC
TRBD2	.	TRBV11-2	TRBJ2-7	CASSLVPSGGAVTYEQYF	TGTGCCAGCAGCTTAGTACCTAGCGGGGGGGCCGTAACCTACGAGCAGTACTTC
.	.	TRBV19	TRBJ2-2	CASREGRSNTGELFF	TGTGCCAGTAGGGAGGGCAGATCGAACACCGGGGAGCTGTTTTTT
TRBD1	few	TRBV20-1	TRBJ2-7	CSATRTGGTYEQYF	TGCAGTGCTACCAGGACAGGGGGCACCTACGAGCAGTACTTC
TRBD2	few	TRBV5-1	TRBJ2-2	CASSAQRGGSGELFF	TGCGCCAGCAGCGCCCAACGGGGGGGATCCGGGGAGCTGTTTTTT
TRBD1	.	TRBV6-5	TRBJ2-2	CASSYPDRTLNTGELFF	TGTGCCAGCAGTTACCCGGACAGGACCCTAAACACCGGGGAGCTGTTTTTT
TRBD2	few	TRBV5-1	TRBJ2-1	CASSPGGGSSYNEQFF	TGCGCCAGCAGCCCTGGGGGGGGTAGCTCCTACAATGAGCAGTTCTTC
TRBD2	.	TRBV27	TRBJ2-1	CASTGLADNEQFF	TGTGCCAGCACCGGACTAGCGGACAATGAGCAGTTCTTC
TRBD1	.	TRBV27	TRBJ2-3	CASSPGTGGSSDTQYF	TGTGCCAGCAGCCCCGGGACAGGGGGCAGTTCAGATACGCAGTATTTT
.	.	TRBV5-5	TRBJ2-7	CASSFSGHSYEQYF	TGTGCCAGCAGCTTTTCCGGACACTCCTACGAGCAGTACTTC
.	.	TRBV5-1	TRBJ2-6	CASSLGPGNGANVLTF	TGCGCCAGCAGCCTGGGACCGGGGAATGGGGCCAACGTCCTGACTTTC
TRBD2	few	TRBV4-2	TRBJ2-1	CASSQVTSAYNEQFF	TGTGCCAGCAGCCAAGTAACTAGCGCATACAATGAGCAGTTCTTC
TRBD2	.	TRBV9	TRBJ2-2	CASSTGTSGRLSVTGELFF	TGTGCCAGCAGCACTGGGACTAGCGGGAGATTGAGTGTAACCGGGGAGCTGTTTTTT
TRBD1	.	TRBV7-2	TRBJ2-5	CASSSTGERETQYF	TGTGCCAGCAGCTCGACAGGGGAGCGAGAGACCCAGTACTTC
.	many	TRBV5-4	TRBJ1-1	CASSLVGRNTEAFF	TGCGCCAGCAGCTTGGTTGGCAGGAACACTGAAGCTTTCTTT
.	many	TRBV5-1	TRBJ2-1	CASSLRPGARNEQFF	TGCGCCAGCAGCTTAAGGCCGGGGGCAAGAAATGAGCAGTTCTTC
TRBD2	many	TRBV25-1	TRBJ2-7	CASSQSPTSGSYEQYF	TGTGCCAGCAGTCAATCCCCGACTAGCGGGAGTTACGAGCAGTACTTC
.	many	TRBV14	TRBJ2-5	CASSQDGGETQYF	TGTGCCAGCAGCCAAGATGGAGGGGAGACCCAGTACTTC
.	many	TRBV12-3/TRBV12-4	TRBJ2-5	CASSSGRRGGTQYF	TGTGCCAGCAGTTCCGGCCGTAGGGGGGGGACCCAGTACTTC
.	many	TRBV7-2	TRBJ1-2	CASSPSLSLHGYTF	TGTGCCAGCAGCCCCAGTCTCTCCCTTCATGGCTACACCTTC
.	.	TRBV7-9	TRBJ1-2	CASSPFEREYGYTF	TGTGCCAGCAGTCCCTTCGAAAGGGAGTATGGCTACACCTTC
TRBD2	.	TRBV5-6	TRBJ2-3	CASSSAGYTQYF	TGTGCCAGCAGCTCAGCGGGGTATACGCAGTATTTT
.	few	TRBV7-2	TRBJ2-7	CASSLKVGEQYF	TGTGCCAGCAGCTTGAAGGTGGGGGAGCAGTACTTC
.	many	TRBV20-1	TRBJ2-5	CSARPRLGRQETQYF	TGCAGTGCTAGGCCGAGACTAGGCCGTCAAGAGACCCAGTACTTC
.	.	TRBV27	TRBJ2-7	CASSPKRQATTYEQYF	TGTGCCAGCAGCCCAAAAAGACAGGCTACAACCTACGAGCAGTACTTC